This passage covers 6 T cell receptor beta chains from one sample sequenced in a study of blood T cell repertoires in COVID-19. Measured with immunoSEQ multiplex PCR; TCRdb has only the in-frame clones, and not every one. The data hold 270,000 or so clones, with 83% observed a single time. Sequenced material: peripheral blood. These receptors all stem from a woman in her 50s who had recovered from COVID-19.

This clone was seen just once. The chain recombines TRBV5-5 with TRBJ1-6; 9 positions agree with TRBD1. Germline-derived CDR1 and CDR2 are SGHKS and YYEKEE (reference sequence). This CDR3 has 16 amino acids. V shed 2 bases and J 10 bases; nucleotides not matched to a gene: 10. CDR3 sequence reads: CASSLGPGQGQSPLHF. The CDR3, as DNA: TGTGCCAGCAGCTTAGGACCGGGACAGGGCCAGTCACCCCTCCACTTT.

In this sample, this clone turned up once. V is TRBV5-8 and J is TRBJ1-6, with D maybe TRBD1 (5 bases). Germline values: CDR1 SGHTS, CDR2 YDEGEE. The V end lost 4 bases, the J end lost 6 bases, and 17 bases lay between the germline ends. This CDR3 has 16 residues. The CDR3 DNA is TGTGCCAGCAGCAGATGGCCCGGGACTTCTAATTCACCCCTCCACTTT. It specifies CASSRWPGTSNSPLHF.

The chain links TRBV7-6 to TRBJ2-2, with 10 bases matching TRBD1. The CDR3 consists of 17 residues. Germline lookup yields CDR1 SGHVS and CDR2 FNYEAQ. V shed 1 base and J 6 bases; nucleotides not matched to a gene: 8. This CDR3 reads CASSLVLGQGDAGELFF. The CDR3 DNA reads TGTGCCAGCAGCTTAGTTCTAGGACAGGGGGATGCCGGGGAGCTGTTTTTT.

The chain couples TRBV16 to TRBJ2-7, with D perhaps matching TRBD1 (5 bases). CDR3 size: 13 residues. Germline lookup yields CDR1 KGHSY and CDR2 FQNENV. Trimming stripped 2 bases from V and 6 bases from J, with 11 bases between. The CDR3 reads CASSQPGYGEQYF. CDR3 coding DNA: TGTGCCAGCAGCCAACCAGGGTACGGCGAGCAGTACTTC.

There are a few counts of this clone. The chain recombines TRBV7-2 with TRBJ1-5; D gene ambiguous. CDR3 size: 15 residues. The V gene's germline CDR1 is SGHTA and CDR2 FQGNSA. Trimming stripped 0 bases from V and 0 bases from J, with 6 bases between. The CDR3 reads CASSLAENSNQPQHF. The CDR3 region has the DNA TGTGCCAGCAGCTTAGCAGAGAATAGCAATCAGCCCCAGCATTTT.

The V and J genes are TRBV6-5 and TRBJ1-2; D call uncertain. Trimming cost V 2 bases and J 4 bases, with 8 bases left between them. Germline CDR1 and CDR2: MNHEY and SVGAGI. The CDR3 has 13 residues. The CDR3 bases are TGTGCCAGCAGTTACGGGCTCTCCTATGGCTACACCTTC. It yields the protein CASSYGLSYGYTF.